This is a list of T cell receptor beta chains from one sample in a study of CD8 T cells in ankylosing spondylitis. Using its own MiXCR run on the 5' RACE reads, TCRdb lists one record per CDR3 protein. In the table there are approximately 260,000 distinct CDR3 sequences, more than 15% of which are singletons. Input material: blood, either unsorted or a sorted T cell fraction (not recorded which). Receptors originate from a male donor with ankylosing spondylitis or in good health (not recorded which). CDR3s include the opening cysteine and the closing phenylalanine or tryptophan. D genes are given only for firm matches. Clone size is stated in some rows and not others, as once, few, many or a class when expanded.

V gene: TRBV12-3/TRBV12-4
D gene: NA
J gene: TRBJ2-7
clone size: many
CDR3 DNA: TGTGCCAGCGGGGGACTCTACGAGCAGTACTTC
CDR3 protein: CASGGLYEQYF

V gene: TRBV4-1
D gene: NA
J gene: TRBJ2-6
clone size: NA
CDR3 DNA: TGCGCCAGCAGCCTTACAGATCCCTTGTCTGGGGCCAACGTCCTGACTTTC
CDR3 protein: CASSLTDPLSGANVLTF

V gene: TRBV4-1
D gene: NA
J gene: TRBJ1-4
clone size: NA
CDR3 DNA: TGCGCCAGCAGCCAACAAGACAGTGCAACTAATGAAAAACTGTTTTTT
CDR3 protein: CASSQQDSATNEKLFF

V gene: TRBV20-1
D gene: NA
J gene: TRBJ2-1
clone size: few
CDR3 DNA: TGCAGTGCTGTACCCACGAAAAATGAGCAGTTCTTC
CDR3 protein: CSAVPTKNEQFF

V gene: TRBV4-2
D gene: NA
J gene: TRBJ1-1
clone size: NA
CDR3 DNA: TGTGCCAGCAGCCAGGGGGGGTGGGGGCCGGACACTGAAGCTTTCTTT
CDR3 protein: CASSQGGWGPDTEAFF

V gene: TRBV4-1
D gene: NA
J gene: TRBJ2-1
clone size: few
CDR3 DNA: TGCGCCAGCAGCCCCATCGCGGCTAGCTCCTACAATGAGCAGTTCTTC
CDR3 protein: CASSPIAASSYNEQFF

V gene: TRBV29-1
D gene: NA
J gene: TRBJ2-5
clone size: NA
CDR3 DNA: TGCAGCGTTGACCATGGGCCGGAGGGGTTGGAGACCCAGTACTTC
CDR3 protein: CSVDHGPEGLETQYF

V gene: TRBV27
D gene: NA
J gene: TRBJ2-7
clone size: NA
CDR3 DNA: TGTGCCAGCAGTGGCGGCGCTCCCTTTAACTACGAGCAGTACTTC
CDR3 protein: CASSGGAPFNYEQYF

V gene: TRBV7-3
D gene: NA
J gene: TRBJ2-1
clone size: NA
CDR3 DNA: TGTGCCAGCAGCTTAAAGAGCTCGAGCTCCTACAATGAGCAGTTCTTC
CDR3 protein: CASSLKSSSSYNEQFF

V gene: TRBV27
D gene: NA
J gene: TRBJ2-1
clone size: few
CDR3 DNA: TGTGCCACCATGCTACCGGGACTAAGGGGGAATGAGCAGTTCTTC
CDR3 protein: CATMLPGLRGNEQFF

V gene: TRBV4-1
D gene: TRBD1
J gene: TRBJ2-4
clone size: NA
CDR3 DNA: TGCGCCAGCAGCCAAGAGACAGGGTCGGACATTCAGTACTTC
CDR3 protein: CASSQETGSDIQYF

V gene: TRBV4-3
D gene: TRBD1
J gene: TRBJ2-7
clone size: NA
CDR3 DNA: TGCGCCAGCAGCCAATCGGACAGGGGGCTTGCCTACGAGCAGTACTTC
CDR3 protein: CASSQSDRGLAYEQYF

V gene: TRBV27
D gene: TRBD1
J gene: TRBJ1-5
clone size: NA
CDR3 DNA: TGTGCCAGCAGTTTTGGACAGGGTAGACAGCCCCAGCATTTT
CDR3 protein: CASSFGQGRQPQHF

V gene: TRBV6-2/TRBV6-3
D gene: NA
J gene: TRBJ2-2
clone size: few
CDR3 DNA: TGTGCCAGCACCGGGATCCCGTCGACGGAACCCAACACCGGGGAGCTGTTTTTT
CDR3 protein: CASTGIPSTEPNTGELFF

V gene: TRBV27
D gene: TRBD1
J gene: TRBJ2-7
clone size: NA
CDR3 DNA: TGTGCCAGCAGCCCTGGGGACAGCACCTACGAGCAGTACTTC
CDR3 protein: CASSPGDSTYEQYF

V gene: TRBV13
D gene: TRBD2
J gene: TRBJ2-1
clone size: few
CDR3 DNA: TGTGCCAGCAGCTCAACCCCTTTGGGGGAGGGCCTGAATGAGCAGTTCTTC
CDR3 protein: CASSSTPLGEGLNEQFF